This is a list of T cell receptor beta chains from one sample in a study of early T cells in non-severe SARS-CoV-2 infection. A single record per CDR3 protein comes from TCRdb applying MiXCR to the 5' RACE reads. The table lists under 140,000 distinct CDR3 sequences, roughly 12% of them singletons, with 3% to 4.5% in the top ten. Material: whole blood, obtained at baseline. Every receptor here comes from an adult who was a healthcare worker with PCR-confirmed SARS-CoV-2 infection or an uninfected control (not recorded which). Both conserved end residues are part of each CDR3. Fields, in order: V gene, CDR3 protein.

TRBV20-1,CSARLGRTEAFF
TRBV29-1,CSVLHKPTAISAEAFF
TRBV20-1,CSAPTPLPLNTEAFF
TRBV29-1,CSASARSGEKLFF
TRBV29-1,CSVLQGDTEAFF
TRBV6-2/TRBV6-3,CASSWTGRVQPQHF
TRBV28,CASSYAHIYGYTF
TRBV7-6,CASSTNGGPETQYF
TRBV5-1,CASSSPGRGYTEAFF
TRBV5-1,CASRQGTNEKLFF
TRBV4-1,CASSPRETTGKETQYF
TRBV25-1,CASSELGIHTGELFF
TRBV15,CATSQGMNTEAFF
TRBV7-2,CASSLVRTSVPNEQFF
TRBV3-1,CASSQRLAGGAETQYF
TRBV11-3,CASSLGVADTQYF
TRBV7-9,CASSNTGELFF
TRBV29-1,CSVRQGDYQPQHF
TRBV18,CASSPDVGRNTIYF
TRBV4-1,CASSQGGGINYGYTF
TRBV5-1,CASSLTANNEKLFF